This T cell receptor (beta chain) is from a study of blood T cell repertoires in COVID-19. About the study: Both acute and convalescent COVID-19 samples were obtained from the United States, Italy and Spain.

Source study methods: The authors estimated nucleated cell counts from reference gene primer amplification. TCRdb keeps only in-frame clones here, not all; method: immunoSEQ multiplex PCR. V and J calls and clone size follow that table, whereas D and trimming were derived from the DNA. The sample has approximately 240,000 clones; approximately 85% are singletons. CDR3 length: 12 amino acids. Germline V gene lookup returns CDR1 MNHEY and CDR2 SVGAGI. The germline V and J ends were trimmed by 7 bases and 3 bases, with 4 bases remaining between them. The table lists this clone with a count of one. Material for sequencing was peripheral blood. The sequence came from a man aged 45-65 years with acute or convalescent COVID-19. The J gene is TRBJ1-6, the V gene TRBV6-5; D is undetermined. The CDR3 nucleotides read TGTGCCAGCATGTACTATAATTCACCCCTCCACTTT. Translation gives CASMYYNSPLHF.